These 24 T cell receptor beta chains were sequenced from one sample in a study of blood T cell repertoires in COVID-19 (dated by TCRdb to the early 2020s). Receptors were amplified or captured by the immunoSEQ multiplex PCR assay. TCRdb's version of the immuneACCESS table is confined to in-frame rearrangements and falls short of the full clone set. An unresolved V gene accounts for under half of the shortfall where checked; the remainder is of unknown origin. The sample table contains 35,000 to 50,000 clones; only one count was recorded for roughly four fifths of them. Of the sample, around 24% falls within the top ten clones. The sequencing sample was made of peripheral blood. All receptors derive from a human donor with acute or convalescent COVID-19. The donor label of this sample is uncertain.

The rearrangement uses TRBV11-2 and TRBJ1-4, with 7 bases aligning to TRBD1. The CDR3 is 15 residues long. The V gene end was trimmed by 5 bases and the J gene end by 6 bases; junction bases not matched to a gene: 9. CDR1 SGHAT and CDR2 FQNNGV come from the germline V gene. The DNA for the CDR3 is TGTGCCAGCAGCCTCGCAGGGGGTTCGTATGAAAAACTGTTTTTT. Translating gives CASSLAGGSYEKLFF.

The chain combines TRBV14 with TRBJ2-1; D may be TRBD2 (5 bases). The CDR3 loop spans 15 amino acids. Germline-derived CDR1 and CDR2 are SGHDN and FVKESK. The V and J ends lost 5 bases and 3 bases respectively, with 14 bases between them. CDR3 residues: CASSLGLLYYNEQFF. CDR3 nucleotide sequence: TGTGCCAGCAGCTTAGGACTGCTTTACTACAATGAGCAGTTCTTC.

The CDR3 DNA follows: TGTGCCAGCAGACAAGACAGGGGAGGCAATCAGCCCCAGCATTTT. It specifies CASRQDRGGNQPQHF. This chain joins TRBV28 and TRBJ1-5; TRBD1 matches at 8 bases. Germline V gives CDR1 MDHEN, CDR2 SYDVKM. The CDR3 contains 15 residues. V shed 6 bases and J 2 bases; nucleotides not matched to a gene: 6.

The chain couples TRBV5-4 to TRBJ1-5; 8 positions agree with TRBD1. The ends lost 4 bases at V and 7 bases at J; junction bases unmatched: 7. CDR3 length: 14 amino acids. The V gene's germline CDR1 is SGHNT and CDR2 YYREEE (reference sequence). The CDR3 DNA follows: TGTGCCAGCAGCAACGACAGGGGAGGGCAGCCCCAGCATTTT. It encodes CASSNDRGGQPQHF. Full variable domain (rest looked up from reference TRBV5-4 and TRBJ1-5): ETGVTQSPTHLIKTRGQQVTLRCSSQSGHNTVSWYQQALGQGPQFIFQYYREEENGRGNFPPRFSGLQFPNYSSELNVNALELDDSALYLCASSNDRGGQPQHFGDGTRLSIL.

This sequence joins TRBV3-1 (or the pseudogene TRBV3-2) and TRBJ1-2; no definite D call. Germline V gene sequence: CDR1 LGHDT, CDR2 YNNKEL (reference sequence). This CDR3 contains 13 residues. Trimming took off 0 bases at V and 4 bases at J, with 6 bases between the two ends. Written as DNA, the CDR3 is TGTGCCAGCAGCCAAGAGTCAGTCTATGGCTACACCTTC. It is translated as CASSQESVYGYTF.

This CDR3 reads CASSGLAGGPSEQFF. For the CDR3, the DNA is TGTGCCAGCAGTGGACTAGCGGGAGGGCCGAGTGAGCAGTTCTTC. This chain connects TRBV6-4 to TRBJ2-1; 14 positions agree with TRBD2. Germline CDR1 MRHNA, CDR2 SNTAGT. This CDR3 is 15 amino acids long. V was clipped by 4 bases and J by 9 bases; unmatched bases: 5.

The rearrangement joins TRBV28 to TRBJ1-6; 11 nucleotides agree with TRBD1. Per the germline V gene, CDR1 is MDHEN and CDR2 is SYDVKM. Trimming removed 2 bases from V and 10 bases from J; junction bases left unmatched: 4. This CDR3 has 15 amino acids. CDR3 in DNA: TGTGCCAGCAGTTTAGGACAGGGGGCGCGATCACCCCTCCACTTT. This translates into CASSLGQGARSPLHF.

J is TRBJ2-5 and V is TRBV27, with unresolved D. Germline assignment: CDR1 MNHEY and CDR2 SMNVEV (reference sequence). The CDR3 consists of 14 residues. V was trimmed by 0 bases and J by 5 bases, leaving 10 bases between them. For the CDR3, the DNA is TGTGCCAGCAGTTTATCGGGTGTCGGGGAGACCCAGTACTTC. It specifies CASSLSGVGETQYF.

The chain has TRBV7-8 and TRBJ1-5; 7 bases are a match to TRBD1. Trimming at V came to 5 bases and at J to 3 bases, leaving 4 bases not matched to a gene. The V gene's germline CDR1 is SGHVS and CDR2 FQNEAQ. The CDR3 extends over 14 amino acids. The CDR3 coding sequence is TGTGCCAGCAGCACGGACAGGATCAATCAGCCCCAGCATTTT. Translated: CASSTDRINQPQHF.

This clone came up once. This chain uses TRBV19 with TRBJ2-2, with 11 bases identical to TRBD2. Trimming cost V 9 bases and J 4 bases; bases outside gene matches: 7. In germline, CDR1 is LNHDA, CDR2 SQIVND (reference sequence). The CDR3 has 15 amino acids. The CDR3, as DNA: TGTGCCAGCCGAACTAGCGGGGGCCGCACCGGGGAGCTGTTTTTT. Its translation: CASRTSGGRTGELFF.

The V call is TRBV16, the J call TRBJ1-2; D possibly corresponds to TRBD1 (6 bases). Trimming cost V 0 bases and J 7 bases, with 6 bases left between them. The CDR3 consists of 12 residues. CDR1 is KGHSY, CDR2 FQNENV, per germline. The CDR3 region is CASSQSGAGYTF. DNA of the CDR3: TGTGCCAGCAGCCAATCGGGGGCTGGCTACACCTTC. The whole variable domain, remainder taken from reference TRBV16 and TRBJ1-2, is GEEVAQTPKHLVRGEGQKAKLYCAPIKGHSYVFWYQQVLKNEFKFLISFQNENVFDETGMPKERFSAKCLPNSPCSLEIQATKLEDSAVYFCASSQSGAGYTFGSGTRLTVV.

The J gene is TRBJ1-2, the V gene TRBV24-1; no reliable D call. The germline V gene has CDR1 KGHDR and CDR2 SFDVKD. Trimming took off 7 bases at V and 7 bases at J, with 12 bases between the two ends. The CDR3 covers 12 residues. Here the CDR3 reads CATRRTPAGYTF. The CDR3 coding sequence is TGTGCCACCAGGAGGACTCCGGCTGGCTACACCTTC.

In its sample, this clone was seen a few times. V usage is TRBV28 and J usage is TRBJ2-1; possible D gene TRBD2, 5 bases. This CDR3 contains 12 residues. V lost 2 bases, J lost 7 bases, and 6 bases lay in between. Germline-derived CDR1 and CDR2 are MDHEN and SYDVKM. The CDR3 coding sequence is TGTGCCAGCAGTTTACGAGGGAATGAGCAGTTCTTC. It specifies CASSLRGNEQFF.

This clone occurred a few times. This rearrangement joins TRBV25-1 to TRBJ2-1, with D uncertain. V was clipped by 4 bases and J by 4 bases, with 8 bases between them. The CDR3 runs to 13 residues. Per the germline V gene, CDR1 is MGHDK and CDR2 is SYGVNS. This CDR3 is CASSGSLYNEQFF. DNA of the CDR3: TGTGCCAGCAGTGGTTCTCTTTACAATGAGCAGTTCTTC. The entire variable domain, with the rest obtained from reference TRBV25-1 and TRBJ2-1, is as follows: EADIYQTPRYLVIGTGKKITLECSQTMGHDKMYWYQQDPGMELHLIHYSYGVNSTEKGDLSSESTVSRIRTEHFPLTLESARPSHTSQYLCASSGSLYNEQFFGPGTRLTVL.

The chain recombines TRBV5-4 with TRBJ2-3; D is perhaps TRBD1 (5 bases). This CDR3 has 15 residues. Trimming left V 4 bases short and J 4 bases short, with 16 bases between. Germline V CDR1 and CDR2: SGHNT, YYREEE (reference sequence). CDR3 amino acids: CASSGFRGIADTQYF. For the CDR3, the DNA is TGTGCCAGCAGCGGGTTTAGGGGAATCGCAGATACGCAGTATTTT.

This chain joins TRBV4-1 and TRBJ1-6; TRBD1 aligns across 9 bases. This CDR3 is built from 17 residues. Germline CDR1 and CDR2: MGHRA and YSYEKL. Trimming at V came to 1 base and at J to 11 bases, leaving 12 bases not matched to a gene. CDR3 region: CASSQANMGTGRTPLHF. CDR3 coding DNA: TGCGCCAGCAGCCAAGCAAACATGGGGACAGGGAGGACACCCCTCCACTTT.

This clone was recorded a few times. The chain combines TRBV29-1 with TRBJ2-2, with D tentatively TRBD1 (6 bases). The CDR3 spans 15 residues. V was cut by 4 bases and J by 0 bases, with 12 bases left in between. Germline CDR1 and CDR2: SQVTM and ANQGSEA. The CDR3 sequence: CSVATGSANTGELFF. CDR3 DNA: TGCAGCGTTGCAACAGGGTCCGCGAACACCGGGGAGCTGTTTTTT.

V is TRBV14 and J is TRBJ2-7, with D possibly being TRBD1 (6 bases). The CDR3 contains 15 residues. Per the germline V gene, CDR1 is SGHDN and CDR2 is FVKESK. Trimming took off 4 bases at V and 4 bases at J, with 17 bases between the two ends. CDR3 loop: CASSLYSGTLYEQYF. The CDR3 coding sequence is TGTGCCAGCAGCCTTTACTCCGGGACACTATACGAGCAGTACTTC.

The V call is TRBV19, the J call TRBJ2-6; maybe TRBD2 (6 bases). This CDR3 contains 17 residues. V gave up 5 bases and J gave up 2 bases, with 16 bases separating them. CDR1 and CDR2 (germline): LNHDA, SQIVND (reference sequence). DNA for the CDR3: TGTGCCAGTAGTTTCAAGACGTGGGGGGCTGGGGCCAACGTCCTGACTTTC. Encoded protein: CASSFKTWGAGANVLTF.

The chain carries TRBV20-1 and TRBJ2-3; D call uncertain. The CDR3 has 12 residues. Germline-derived CDR1 and CDR2 are DFQATT and SNEGSKA (reference sequence). V was pared by 3 bases and J by 4 bases, with 8 bases between. CDR3 region: CSASIQADTQYF. The DNA for the CDR3 is TGCAGTGCTAGTATACAAGCAGATACGCAGTATTTT.

The V gene is TRBV18, the J gene TRBJ1-3; D is unclear. Germline CDR1 and CDR2: KGHSH and LQKENI. The V and J ends lost 2 bases and 7 bases respectively, with 6 bases between them. The CDR3 runs 12 residues. CDR3 residues: CASSPVANTIYF. In DNA form, the CDR3 reads TGTGCCAGCTCACCAGTCGCGAACACCATATATTTT. Combining the CDR3 with reference TRBV18 and TRBJ1-3 gives the whole variable domain NAGVMQNPRHLVRRRGQEARLRCSPMKGHSHVYWYRQLPEEGLKFMVYLQKENIIDESGMPKERFSAEFPKEGPSILRIQQVVRGDSAAYFCASSPVANTIYFGEGSWLTVV.

This clone was seen a few times. The chain links TRBV10-1 to TRBJ1-5; D gene uncertain. V gave up 4 bases and J gave up 1 base, with 17 bases separating them. The CDR3 is 17 amino acids. Looked up from germline, CDR1 is WNHNN and CDR2 is SYGVQD (reference sequence). CDR3 sequence (DNA): TGCGCCAGCAGTGTCTACAGCAACGGAGGGAGCAATCAGCCCCAGCATTTT. Amino acids: CASSVYSNGGSNQPQHF.

The V and J genes are TRBV5-8 and TRBJ1-1; a possible D gene is TRBD1 (6 bases). The length of the CDR3 is 17 residues. The germline gives CDR1 SGHTS, CDR2 YDEGEE. With 3 bases removed from V and 1 base from J, the gap between germline ends came to 19 bases. The CDR3 reads CASSWRVGGSGNTEAFF. The DNA for the CDR3 is TGTGCCAGCAGCTGGAGAGTAGGGGGATCGGGGAACACTGAAGCTTTCTTT.

The chain links TRBV6-2 or TRBV6-3 to TRBJ1-2; tentative D call: TRBD1 (5 bases). Trimming shortened V by 2 bases and J by 11 bases, and 9 bases separated the two germline ends. The germline gives CDR1 MNHEY, CDR2 SVGEGT. The CDR3 runs 11 residues. This CDR3 is CASSYAGKYTF. The CDR3 DNA reads TGTGCCAGCAGTTACGCAGGGAAGTACACCTTC.